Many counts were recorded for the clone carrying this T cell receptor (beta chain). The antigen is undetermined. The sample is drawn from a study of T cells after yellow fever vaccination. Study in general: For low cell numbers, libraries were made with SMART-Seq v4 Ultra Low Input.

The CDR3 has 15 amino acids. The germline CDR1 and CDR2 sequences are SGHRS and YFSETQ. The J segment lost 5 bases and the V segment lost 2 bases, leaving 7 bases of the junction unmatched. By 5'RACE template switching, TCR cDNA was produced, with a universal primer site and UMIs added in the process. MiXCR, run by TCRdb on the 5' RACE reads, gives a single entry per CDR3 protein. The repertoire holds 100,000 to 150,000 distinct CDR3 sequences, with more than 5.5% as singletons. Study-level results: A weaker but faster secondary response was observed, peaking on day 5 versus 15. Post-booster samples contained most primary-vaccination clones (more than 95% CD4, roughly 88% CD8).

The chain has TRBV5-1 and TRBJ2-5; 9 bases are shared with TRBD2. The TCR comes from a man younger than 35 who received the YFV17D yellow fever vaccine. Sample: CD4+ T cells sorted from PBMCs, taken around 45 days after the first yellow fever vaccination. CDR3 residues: CASSFLAGSEETQYF. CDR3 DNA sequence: TGCGCCAGCAGCTTCCTAGCGGGGAGCGAGGAGACCCAGTACTTC.